Below are 32 T cell receptor beta chains sequenced from a single sample in a study of T cells in Graves' hyperthyroidism and ophthalmopathy. The TCR beta CDR3 regions underwent amplification using RNA transcripts as the source. The study used the HTBI primer set for a first-round RT-PCR of the TCR CDR3. In TCRdb, the multiplex PCR reads were re-called with MiXCR into one record per CDR3 protein. This table holds around 690,000 distinct CDR3 sequences, 15% to 20% found once. Input material: blood. These receptors originate from a man between 45 and 60 years old with Graves' hyperthyroidism.

The chain has TRBV28 and TRBJ2-5; 9 bases line up with TRBD2. Looked up from germline, CDR1 is MDHEN and CDR2 is SYDVKM. This CDR3 is 13 amino acids long. Trimming took 2 bases from V and 12 from J; bases not matched to a gene: 7. The CDR3 sequence is CASSLGLAGFKYF. The CDR3 coding sequence is TGTGCCAGCAGTTTAGGCCTAGCGGGGTTCAAGTACTTC.

The sample holds a few counts of this clonotype. The chain carries TRBV2 and TRBJ1-6, with a weak D call TRBD1 (5 bases). Trimming cost V 6 bases and J 3 bases, with 9 bases left between them. The germline V gene encodes CDR1 SNHLY and CDR2 FYNNEI. The CDR3 loop spans 14 amino acids. In nucleotides, the CDR3 is TGTGCCAGCAGCCAGGGAAGCTATAATTCACCCCTCCACTTT. Translation gives CASSQGSYNSPLHF.

This clonotype was detected many times. The rearrangement uses TRBV15 and TRBJ1-1; no clear D. Germline lookup yields CDR1 LNHNV and CDR2 YYDKDF (reference sequence). This CDR3 has 16 amino acids. V gave up 0 bases and J gave up 3 bases, with 14 bases separating them. The CDR3 spells CATSRDQDLRYTEAFF. DNA of the CDR3: TGTGCCACCAGCAGAGATCAGGACCTAAGGTACACTGAAGCTTTCTTT.

V gene TRBV18 combines with J gene TRBJ1-4; D call uncertain. Germline V gene lookup returns CDR1 KGHSH and CDR2 LQKENI. The CDR3 has 17 residues. V lost 0 bases, J lost 0 bases, and 11 bases lay in between. CDR3 nucleotide sequence: TGTGCCAGCTCACCACCGAGAGTGAAGGCAACTAATGAAAAACTGTTTTTT. Translation: CASSPPRVKATNEKLFF.

This clonotype appeared a few times. The J gene is TRBJ2-7, the V gene TRBV7-3; TRBD1 aligns across 9 bases. V lost 5 bases, J lost 7 bases, and 12 bases stayed unmatched. Germline CDR1 and CDR2: SGHTA and FQGTGA. The CDR3 totals 15 residues. The DNA of the CDR3 is TGTGCCAGCAGCGTACAGGGGGCTCCCTTAAAAGAGCAGTACTTC. This gives the protein CASSVQGAPLKEQYF.

The table lists this clonotype with many counts. The chain joins TRBV9 to TRBJ2-3; D is uncertain. This CDR3 comprises 15 residues. Germline lookup yields CDR1 SGDLS and CDR2 YYNGEE. Trimming cost V 1 base and J 3 bases, with 12 bases left between them. The CDR3 spells CASSVSGLRTDTQYF. As DNA, the CDR3 is TGTGCCAGCAGCGTAAGTGGCCTAAGAACAGATACGCAGTATTTT.

This clonotype was counted ten times or more. The CDR3: CASSLAGGPQTQYF. DNA for the CDR3: TGTGCCAGCAGTTTGGCGGGAGGGCCGCAGACCCAGTACTTC. The chain joins TRBV28 to TRBJ2-5; 9 bases fit TRBD2. Germline CDR1 and CDR2: MDHEN and SYDVKM. J lost 6 bases, V lost 3 bases, and 5 bases had no gene match. The CDR3 covers 14 residues.

This clonotype occurred many times. The CDR3 nucleotides are TGTGCCAGCAGCTCTAGGGGAACGGGACTACACACAGATACGCAGTATTTT. Translated: CASSSRGTGLHTDTQYF. The chain has TRBV11-2 and TRBJ2-3; 7 bases fit TRBD2. Germline lookup yields CDR1 SGHAT and CDR2 FQNNGV. This CDR3 spans 17 amino acids. V gave up 4 bases and J gave up 2 bases; unmatched junction bases: 12. The variable domain in full, with the rest retrieved from reference TRBV11-2 and TRBJ2-3, is EAGVAQSPRYKIIEKRQSVAFWCNPISGHATLYWYQQILGQGPKLLIQFQNNGVVDDSQLPKDRFSAERLKGVDSTLKIQPAKLEDSAVYLCASSSRGTGLHTDTQYFGPGTRLTVL.

This chain joins TRBV15 and TRBJ2-4; D unresolved. Germline values: CDR1 LNHNV, CDR2 YYDKDF (reference sequence). CDR3 length: 11 residues. Trimming shortened V by 5 bases and J by 7 bases, and 6 bases separated the two germline ends. CDR3 nucleotide sequence: TGTGCCACCAGCCAAATCAACATTCAGTACTTC. Amino acids: CATSQINIQYF.

In this sample, this clonotype turned up a few times. The V call is TRBV10-3, the J call TRBJ2-7; 11 bases align to TRBD2. V lost 0 bases to trimming and J lost 4 bases; unmatched junction nucleotides: 2. The CDR3 length is 15 residues. In germline, CDR1 is ENHRY, CDR2 SYGVKD. The CDR3 sequence: CAISESSGRGYEQYF. CDR3 DNA sequence: TGTGCCATCAGTGAGTCTAGCGGGAGGGGATACGAGCAGTACTTC.

This clonotype was seen repeatedly, ten times or more. The CDR3 spells CASSVPLGGSKNIQYF. The CDR3 bases are TGTGCCAGCAGTGTTCCCCTCGGGGGGTCCAAAAACATTCAGTACTTC. V is TRBV28 and J is TRBJ2-4; 7 bases line up with TRBD2. Trimming took 5 bases from V and 2 from J; bases not matched to a gene: 9. Germline CDR1 and CDR2: MDHEN and SYDVKM. The CDR3 is 16 residues long.

This clonotype was observed a few times. The chain has TRBV29-1 and TRBJ2-1; either TRBD1 or TRBD2 may supply D (5 bases each). Germline V gene data show CDR1 as SQVTM and CDR2 as ANQGSEA. This CDR3 comprises 11 residues. V lost 5 bases and J lost 8, with 10 bases in between. CDR3: CSVTGADEQFF. CDR3 DNA: TGCAGCGTTACCGGGGCCGATGAGCAGTTCTTC.

This clonotype has more than one count but fewer than ten. The chain uses TRBV19 and TRBJ2-5; D is perhaps TRBD2 (5 bases). The CDR3 has 14 amino acids. Between the trimmed V and J ends, which lost 3 bases and 4 bases, there was a span of 12 bases. The germline gives CDR1 LNHDA, CDR2 SQIVND (reference sequence). The CDR3: CASSITGSGETQYF. The DNA of the CDR3 is TGTGCCAGTAGTATTACGGGGAGCGGAGAGACCCAGTACTTC.

This clonotype was seen repeatedly, ten times or more. The chain links TRBV11-1 to TRBJ2-2, with D possibly TRBD2 on 5 matching bases. CDR1 and CDR2 from the germline V gene are SGHAT and FQDESV (reference sequence). Deletions cut 5 bases from V and 2 bases from J, with 12 bases between. This CDR3 contains 15 residues. CDR3 DNA: TGTGCCAGCAGCATTAACCGGGGAAACACCGGGGAGCTGTTTTTT. This translates into CASSINRGNTGELFF.

This clonotype was seen at least ten times. V and J are TRBV19 and TRBJ1-1; D is uncertain. The V and J ends lost 2 bases and 0 bases respectively, with 7 bases between them. The CDR3 sequence is 14 residues long. CDR1 is LNHDA and CDR2 is SQIVND in the germline V gene (reference sequence). CDR3 residues: CASSIRRLNTEAFF. The DNA for the CDR3 is TGTGCCAGTAGTATAAGACGGTTGAACACTGAAGCTTTCTTT.

This clonotype came up many times. The gene calls are TRBV28 and TRBJ1-1; no definite D call. The length of the CDR3 is 14 residues. Germline loops: CDR1 MDHEN, CDR2 SYDVKM. V lost 3 bases and J 1 base, leaving 9 bases between the germline ends. CDR3 in DNA: TGTGCCAGCAGTTTGGAGTTGAGGAACACTGAAGCTTTCTTT. The encoded protein is CASSLELRNTEAFF. The full variable domain, completed using reference TRBV28 and TRBJ1-1, is DVKVTQSSRYLVKRTGEKVFLECVQDMDHENMFWYRQDPGLGLRLIYFSYDVKMKEKGDIPEGYSVSREKKERFSLILESASTNQTSMYLCASSLELRNTEAFFGQGTRLTVV.

This chain's CDR3 is CSATSGRAERADTQYF. For the CDR3, the DNA is TGCAGTGCTACTAGCGGGAGGGCCGAGAGGGCAGATACGCAGTATTTT. V is TRBV20-1 and J is TRBJ2-3; 12 bases agree with TRBD2. Germline CDR1 reads DFQATT; CDR2 reads SNEGSKA (reference sequence). Trimming cost V 4 bases and J 4 bases; bases outside gene matches: 9. CDR3 size: 16 residues.

The J gene is TRBJ1-4, the V gene TRBV7-2, with D tentatively TRBD1 (5 bases). Trimming took 2 bases from V and 7 from J, leaving 20 bases between them. Germline values: CDR1 SGHTA, CDR2 FQGNSA. The CDR3 spans 17 residues. CDR3 in amino acids: CASSLSINRGWSEKLFF. The CDR3 DNA sequence: TGTGCCAGCAGCTTATCTATTAATCGGGGGTGGAGTGAAAAACTGTTTTTT.

This clonotype was observed at least ten times. The V call is TRBV11-3, the J call TRBJ2-1; tentatively, D is TRBD2 (7 bases). Trimming cost V 0 bases and J 3 bases, with 18 bases left between them. The CDR3 has 18 amino acids. The V gene's germline CDR1 is SGHNT and CDR2 YENEEA. The CDR3: CASSLDRDGGAYYNEQFF. The CDR3 coding sequence is TGTGCCAGCAGCTTAGATCGCGATGGGGGGGCCTACTACAATGAGCAGTTCTTC.

The J gene is TRBJ2-5, the V gene TRBV10-3; D possibly corresponds to TRBD2 (7 bases). Trimming shortened V by 7 bases and J by 5 bases, and 14 bases separated the two germline ends. Germline V gene sequence: CDR1 ENHRY, CDR2 SYGVKD. This CDR3 is 13 amino acids long. The CDR3 nucleotides read TGTGCCATCATGGGGGGGGCGCGGGAGACCCAGTACTTC. Its protein is CAIMGGARETQYF.

This clonotype turned up a few times. This chain connects TRBV5-6 to TRBJ1-1; no clear D. V was clipped by 5 bases and J by 4 bases, with 12 bases between them. The CDR3 consists of 13 residues. In germline, CDR1 is SGHDT, CDR2 YYEEEE. CDR3 coding DNA: TGTGCCAGCAGGTGGAGGGAGGGCACTGAAGCTTTCTTT. Its protein is CASRWREGTEAFF. Variable domain in full (rest from reference TRBV5-6 and TRBJ1-1): DAGVTQSPTHLIKTRGQQVTLRCSPKSGHDTVSWYQQALGQGPQFIFQYYEEEERQRGNFPDRFSGHQFPNYSSELNVNALLLGDSALYLCASRWREGTEAFFGQGTRLTVV.

This clonotype appeared many times. The chain combines TRBV29-1 with TRBJ2-1; D is possibly TRBD2 (5 bases). V lost 0 bases and J lost 2, with 8 bases in between. The CDR3 runs 14 residues. The germline V gene has CDR1 SQVTM and CDR2 ANQGSEA. CDR3 residues: CSVEEAATYNEQFF. CDR3 nucleotide sequence: TGCAGCGTTGAAGAAGCGGCCACCTACAATGAGCAGTTCTTC.

This clonotype was seen many times. The J gene is TRBJ2-7, the V gene TRBV28; TRBD1 might be the D (5 bases). V lost 5 bases and J lost 6, with 23 bases in between. The CDR3 covers 16 residues. Germline V gene lookup returns CDR1 MDHEN and CDR2 SYDVKM. The CDR3 is CASSANRRDRKTEQYF. CDR3 coding DNA: TGTGCCAGCAGTGCTAATCGGCGAGACAGAAAGACCGAGCAGTACTTC.

The chain is built from TRBV7-3 and TRBJ1-5; D is undetermined. Looked up from germline, CDR1 is SGHTA and CDR2 is FQGTGA. V was shortened by 5 bases and J by 5 bases, with 10 bases between the two germline ends. The CDR3 covers 13 residues. The CDR3 protein is CASSATPDQPQHF. The CDR3 nucleotides read TGTGCCAGCAGCGCGACTCCCGATCAGCCCCAGCATTTT.

This clonotype was seen many times. The V and J genes are TRBV6-2 or TRBV6-3 and TRBJ2-7, with a weak D call TRBD2 (6 bases). The V gene lost 6 bases and the J gene lost 0 bases, with 15 bases spanning the gap. The CDR3 has 15 residues. In germline, CDR1 is MNHEY, CDR2 SVGEGT. CDR3 in amino acids: CASSQPPGSSYEQYF. The CDR3 DNA sequence: TGTGCCAGCAGCCAGCCCCCCGGGAGCTCCTACGAGCAGTACTTC.

This clonotype showed up many times. The gene calls are TRBV6-1 and TRBJ2-5, with a possible D match to TRBD2 (7 bases). V was cut by 6 bases and J by 4 bases, with 18 bases left in between. The CDR3 contains 15 residues. The germline V gene encodes CDR1 MNHNS and CDR2 SASEGT. The CDR3 loop reads CASSPLGGRVETQYF. CDR3 nucleotides: TGTGCCAGCAGCCCGCTGGGGGGGCGCGTAGAGACCCAGTACTTC.

This clonotype was seen many times. The rearrangement links TRBV30 to TRBJ2-3; 7 positions match TRBD1. The germline gives CDR1 GTSNPN, CDR2 SVGIG (reference sequence). The J segment lost 3 bases and the V segment lost 3 bases, leaving 6 bases of the junction unmatched. This CDR3 has 14 amino acids. The CDR3 loop reads CAWRPGQRTDTQYF. In DNA form, the CDR3 reads TGTGCCTGGAGACCGGGACAGCGGACAGATACGCAGTATTTT.

This clonotype appeared a few times. The chain links TRBV5-1 to TRBJ2-7, with 7 bases that match TRBD2. J gave up 0 bases and V 3 bases, and 6 bases lay outside the gene matches. Germline V gene sequence: CDR1 SGHRS, CDR2 YFSETQ. The CDR3 consists of 15 residues. DNA of the CDR3: TGCGCCAGCAGCTCCACCGGGACTATCTCCTACGAGCAGTACTTC. Translation gives CASSSTGTISYEQYF.

Worth noting for this clonotype: A much bigger clone sits one base away, suggesting this may be a read error. The rearrangement uses TRBV7-9 and TRBJ1-1, with unresolved D. Germline loops: CDR1 SEHNR, CDR2 FQNEAQ (reference sequence). The ends were cut back, 4 bases at V and 3 bases at J, with 9 bases in the middle. There are 13 residues in the CDR3. CDR3 DNA: TGTGCCAGCAGCTCACGAATCGACACTGAAGCTTTCTTT. Its translation: CASSSRIDTEAFF. Drawing the rest from reference TRBV7-9 and TRBJ1-1, the complete variable domain is DTGVSQNPRHKITKRGQNVTFRCDPISEHNRLYWYRQTLGQGPEFLTYFQNEAQLEKSRLLSDRFSAERPKGSFSTLEIQRTEQGDSAMYLCASSSRIDTEAFFGQGTRLTVV.

The chain employs TRBV20-1 and TRBJ2-7; 8 bases agree with TRBD2. The germline V gene encodes CDR1 DFQATT and CDR2 SNEGSKA (reference sequence). V gave up 2 bases and J gave up 6 bases; unmatched junction bases: 9. The CDR3 has 14 amino acids. The DNA for the CDR3 is TGCAGTGCTAGATCCCCAACTAGCGGCGCCGAGCAGTACTTC. Protein sequence: CSARSPTSGAEQYF.

This clonotype was observed many times. J is TRBJ2-5 and V is TRBV29-1; 7 bases align to TRBD2. J gave up 4 bases and V 3 bases, and 8 bases lay outside the gene matches. In germline, CDR1 is SQVTM, CDR2 ANQGSEA. The CDR3 length is 14 residues. The CDR3, as DNA: TGCAGCGTTGACGAGATTAGCGGGCGAGAGACCCAGTACTTC. It translates to CSVDEISGRETQYF. Full variable domain (outside the CDR3, taken from reference TRBV29-1 and TRBJ2-5): SAVISQKPSRDICQRGTSLTIQCQVDSQVTMMFWYRQQPGQSLTLIATANQGSEATYESGFVIDKFPISRPNLTFSTLTVSNMSPEDSSIYLCSVDEISGRETQYFGPGTRLLVL.

This clonotype has more than one count but fewer than ten. The chain recombines TRBV14 with TRBJ1-4; D is undetermined. The CDR3 contains 16 residues. In germline, CDR1 is SGHDN, CDR2 FVKESK. V gave up 0 bases and J gave up 5 bases, with 13 bases separating them. Here the CDR3 DNA reads TGTGCCAGCAGCCAAGATTCGTCGGCACGGAATGAAAAACTGTTTTTT. It encodes CASSQDSSARNEKLFF.